This T cell receptor beta chain originates from a study of T cells in localized non-small cell lung cancer. Study conclusions and caveats: Uninvolved neighboring lung showed the greatest T cell clonality, exceeding tumor. Appearances in adjacent lung were noted for a median approximately 52 of the top 100 tumor clones. Increased T cell density in blood showed an association with longer overall survival. The tumor had only one region sequenced, so heterogeneity remains possible.

In the case of this clone: Its specificity is unknown.

Profiling relied on immunoSEQ multiplex PCR, and the TCRdb table lists in-frame clones only, not all of them. The table has roughly 34,000 clones, roughly 90% seen once. There are 12 residues in the CDR3. Germline-derived CDR1 and CDR2 are SGHTA and FQGNSA. V was trimmed by 5 bases and J by 8 bases, leaving 9 bases between them. The source material was peripheral blood mononuclear cells, sampled before any cancer treatment. This receptor was identified in a man between 35 and 75 years old with stage III lung adenocarcinoma. The chain combines TRBV7-2 with TRBJ1-4; perhaps TRBD1 as D (5 bases). In DNA, the CDR3 is TGTGCCAGCAGCCCGTGGGGGGAAAAACTGTTTTTT. It codes for CASSPWGEKLFF.